Sequencing of this TCR beta chain was carried out in a study of blood T cell repertoires in COVID-19. Study-wide context: Both acute and convalescent COVID-19 samples were obtained from the United States, Italy and Spain.

A Seattle source enrolled patients during active infection and followed them longitudinally. The CDR3 contains 15 residues. CDR1 and CDR2 (germline): SGHKS, YYEKEE (reference sequence). Germline trimming cut 3 bases from V and 11 bases from J; bases unmatched to any gene: 11. Authors' methods: By means of reference gene primer amplification, nucleated cell counts were estimated. The repertoire was sequenced with immunoSEQ multiplex PCR; TCRdb's copy has only in-frame clones and lacks some. From that table come the V and J calls and clone size; the DNA was used to work out D and trimming. Of about 300,000 clones in the sample, 85% to 90% were seen once.

This TCR derives from a woman aged 45-65 years with COVID-19, enrolled during active disease. Sequencing was carried out using peripheral blood. V is TRBV5-5 and J is TRBJ1-4; 9 bases agree with TRBD1. For the CDR3, the DNA is TGTGCCAGCAGCTACCCGACAGGGGGGATGGAGAAACTGTTTTTT. Protein sequence: CASSYPTGGMEKLFF. Full variable domain (remainder filled in from reference TRBV5-5 and TRBJ1-4): DAGVTQSPTHLIKTRGQQVTLRCSPISGHKSVSWYQQVLGQGPQFIFQYYEKEERGRGNFPDRFSARQFPNYSSELNVNALLLGDSALYLCASSYPTGGMEKLFFGSGTQLSVL.